Given below is one T cell receptor beta chain in context. The target antigen is unknown. Germline CDR1 reads LNHDA; CDR2 reads SQIVND (reference sequence). CDR3 length: 14 amino acids. V lost 4 bases to trimming and J lost 3 bases; unmatched junction nucleotides: 5. The time point here: blood 4 weeks post-SBRT, at nephrectomy. Treatment described: 15 Gy SBRT to primary tumor, nephrectomy 4 weeks later. Nephrectomy followed 15 Gy stereotactic body radiation by 4 weeks. Serial blood draws occurred at baseline and 2 and 4 weeks post-SBRT. These data originate in a study of radiation and T cells in renal cell carcinoma. Study-wide results and caveats: Top tumor clonotypes rose in blood 2 weeks post-radiation, then contracted. Pretreatment tumor biopsies were lacking, so baseline clonotypes are unknown.

Produced via immunoSEQ multiplex PCR; TCRdb's table is partial and in-frame only. Of tens of thousands of clones listed, 75% to 90% were seen once; the top ten hold 2% to 3%. The sequence was collected from a woman aged 55-70 years with renal cell carcinoma. This chain links TRBV19 with TRBJ2-7; TRBD2 matches 8 bases. The sequencing used blood, collected from a patient whose treatment included radiotherapy and nephrectomy. The CDR3 DNA sequence: TGTGCCAGTAGTAAACCGGGACTAGGCTACGAGCAGTACTTC. This sequence encodes CASSKPGLGYEQYF. Variable domain in full (rest from reference TRBV19 and TRBJ2-7): DGGITQSPKYLFRKEGQNVTLSCEQNLNHDAMYWYRQDPGQGLRLIYYSQIVNDFQKGDIAEGYSVSREKKESFPLTVTSAQKNPTAFYLCASSKPGLGYEQYFGPGTRLTVT.